This T cell receptor beta chain was identified in a study of T cell responses to AZD1222 COVID-19 vaccine (dated by TCRdb to about 2021). With regard to the full study: AZD1222 recipients with second doses at about 4 weeks or about 12 weeks were pooled, because spike-specific TCR depth and breadth did not differ between schedules. Trial participants were enrolled by age into subgroups of 18-55, 56-69 and 70-plus years, and around 150, 28 and 57 TCR-sequenced participants, respectively, were included in these subgroups. A total of 233 trial participants underwent TCR sequencing, of whom 200 to 220 had received two doses of AZD1222 and about 26 had received two doses of the MenACWY control vaccine.

To note about this clone: There is no known antigen for this receptor. Base qualities are not at hand, and no much larger clone is one base apart.

In the paper's terms, the time point label means: baseline before first vaccination. The vaccinee samples were drawn from two UK trials, COV001 and COV002, one of which was a single-blind randomized controlled phase 2/3 trial testing AZD1222 (ChAdOx1 nCoV-19) in healthy adults. For TCRbeta chain sequencing, PBMC samples were collected from trial participants at day 0 and at day 28 after the second dose. The CDR3 regions of human TCRbeta chains were analyzed by immunosequencing. As for the authors' bioinformatics: Repertoire TCRs were matched against a reference library of SARS-CoV-2-specific TCRs generated with the MIRA antigen-specificity platform. Breadth was defined as the fraction of unique TCRs that were SARS-CoV-2-associated, and depth was defined as the fraction of total T cells that were SARS-CoV-2-associated. Using the MIRA data, each spike-specific TCR was assigned both to the spike region to which the TCR was reactive and to a CD4 or CD8 class. Log10-transformed breadth and depth values were compared by one-way ANOVA with Sidak's multiple comparisons tests. This is the immuneACCESS table as TCRdb keeps it, with only in-frame sequences that have V and J called. A part of the clones is gone; compared with another copy, unresolved V genes explain less than half, and the rest is unexplained. V and J calls plus clone size are reproduced from that table; the DNA served to infer D and trimming. Recorded for this sample are around 99,000 clones; around 87% of them occurred a single time. Approximately 4.3% of the sample rests with the top ten.

Points the paper makes about the study in general: A significant rise in spike-specific TCR breadth and depth was observed after two AZD1222 doses relative to day 0 and relative to MenACWY recipients. Conclusions about previously exposed vaccinees are limited, since just six AZD1222 recipients were seropositive for SARS-CoV-2 at baseline. The vaccine-associated CD4 TCRs covered the entire spike protein, and the dominant responses fell in regions 160-218 and 743-854. Reportedly, almost half of the unique spike-specific TCRs recognized epitopes lying outside the regions that are mutated in the B.1.351 and B.1.1.7 variants. In the small 56-69-year group, the increase in depth fell short of significance, most likely because of low power. No day 14 peak-response samples were available, so repertoires were characterized only after the peak T cell response. Participants were mostly white British and included more females than males, and it was suggested by the authors that clonal diversity may have been underestimated.

This specimen was peripheral blood, taken on day 0 of AZD1222 vaccination. The TCR was taken from an adult in good health.

This receptor has the CDR3 CAISESVGGEQYF. DNA sequence: TGTGCCATCAGTGAGTCGGTGGGTGGCGAGCAGTACTTC. The chain employs TRBV10-3 and TRBJ2-7; confidence is insufficient to name the D gene. The germline V gene specifies ENHRY as CDR1 and SYGVKD as CDR2. The CDR3 holds 13 amino acids from the cysteine to the phenylalanine. Only the CDR3 DNA is retained, 39 bases long and in frame from the first base. V loses 0 bases, J loses 6 bases, and the germline ends lie 9 bases apart.